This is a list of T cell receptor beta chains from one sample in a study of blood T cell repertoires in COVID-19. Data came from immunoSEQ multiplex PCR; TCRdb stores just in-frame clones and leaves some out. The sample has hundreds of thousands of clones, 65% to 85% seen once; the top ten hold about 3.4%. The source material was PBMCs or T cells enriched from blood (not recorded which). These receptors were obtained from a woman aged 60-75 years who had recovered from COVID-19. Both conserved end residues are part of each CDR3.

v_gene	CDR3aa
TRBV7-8	CASKGTVTDTQYF
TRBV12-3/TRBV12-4	CASSHDRGGELFF
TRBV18	CASSPPAGSPLHF
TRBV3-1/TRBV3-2	CASSQEPSSLTYNEQFF
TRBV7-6	CASSSTGGATDTQYF
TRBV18	CASSNQGDQPQHF
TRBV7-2	CASKGGTGGYPPLHF
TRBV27	CASSSGQGDTGELFF
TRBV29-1	CSVEKRDTNYGYTF
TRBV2	CASSGDKGAIAKLFF
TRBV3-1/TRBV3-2	CASSLTGGVTEAFF
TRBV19	CASSSSGGPGANVLTF
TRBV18	CASSPSNQGRYGNEQFF
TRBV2	CASRRGAGETQYF
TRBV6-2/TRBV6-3	CASSQTSGSYNEQFF
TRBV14	CASSQKYRGRYEQYF
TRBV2	CASSSVGTSGSLSGELFF
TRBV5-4	CASSFRTENTEAFF
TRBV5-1	CASSGGAYTDTQYF
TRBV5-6	CASSYPDISNTGELFF
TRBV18	CASSPSSGGTRNEQFF
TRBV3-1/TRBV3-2	CASSLPRDRGLGGELFF
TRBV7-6	CASSSSTGSTEAFF
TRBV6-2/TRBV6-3	CASSRLADYEQYF
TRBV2	CASSPLTGMNTEAFF
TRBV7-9	CASSSQGRETQYF
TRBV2	CASSPGPYNEQFF
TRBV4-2	CASSQDDTGDVGETQYF
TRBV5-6	CASSLVGGARSPLHF
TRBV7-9	CASSDRTGGITEAFF
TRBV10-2	CASRGTSGSNEQFF
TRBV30	CAWRAGTALGGYTF
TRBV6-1	CASSDPWVERENYEQYF
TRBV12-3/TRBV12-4	CASSTRTGQLF
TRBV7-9	CASSPGQGGDTQYF
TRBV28	CASGSGQGSYGYTF
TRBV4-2	CASSQDHSSGANVLTF
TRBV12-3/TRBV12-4	CASGVGQDYGYTF
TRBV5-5	CASSFLTEVGNTIYF
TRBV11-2	CASSNNPGARAFF
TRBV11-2	CASSFRGSEAFF
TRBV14	CASSQDRPRTSLGDTQYF